This T cell receptor beta chain was identified in a study of OX40 agonist ivuxolimab in advanced cancers. Background on the study: Ivuxolimab is an agonistic anti-OX40 (CD134) antibody, and patients were treated with it. Findings of the study overall: Among some nonresponders, normalized T-cell clonal expansion was also low.

V shed 3 bases and J shed 0 bases, with 3 bases lying between them. The CDR3 length is 12 residues. Germline V CDR1 and CDR2: SGHAT, FQNNGV. On this clone itself: Antigen: not known.

Sequenced by immunoSEQ multiplex PCR; TCRdb stores in-frame clones only, minus some. The sample lists around 50,000 clones, about 85% occurring once. The sample in question was CD4+ or CD8+ T cells sorted from blood, obtained in a trial of the OX40 agonist ivuxolimab. The sequence derives from an adult with an advanced solid tumor such as melanoma, head and neck, liver or kidney cancer. The chain links TRBV11-2 to TRBJ2-7; no definite D call. For the CDR3, the DNA is TGTGCCAGCAGCTTGGTCTCCTACGAGCAGTACTTC. Its translation is CASSLVSYEQYF.